This record looks at one TCR beta chain sequence and its context. Its cognate antigen is unknown. The sample comes from a study of shared clonotypes between healthy human individuals. Study findings and constraints: Rarefaction gave evidence that sorted-subset sequencing remained incomplete despite large depth.

In germline, CDR1 is SGDLS, CDR2 YYNGEE. V dropped 3 bases and J dropped 2 bases, with 12 bases sitting between them. CDR3 size: 14 residues. Assay execution took place at the deep level. The method was immunoSEQ multiplex PCR; TCRdb's version includes in-frame clones alone and lacks a portion of them. Of roughly 2.2 million clones detected, approximately 93% appear once; the ten largest clones hold approximately 0.4%. The study enrolled healthy HIV-negative adults without recent acute infections or vaccinations as donors. The sequence was obtained from a man aged 18-30 years in good health. Some clones in this sample may be carry-over from other donors' samples. The sample comprised naive CD4+ T cells from PBMCs. Subset of the sample: CD45RA+ positively selected. V is TRBV9 and J is TRBJ2-7; TRBD2 might be the D (6 bases). The CDR3 sequence: CASSAGVPTYEQYF. CDR3 bases: TGTGCCAGCAGCGCGGGAGTACCTACCTACGAGCAGTACTTC.